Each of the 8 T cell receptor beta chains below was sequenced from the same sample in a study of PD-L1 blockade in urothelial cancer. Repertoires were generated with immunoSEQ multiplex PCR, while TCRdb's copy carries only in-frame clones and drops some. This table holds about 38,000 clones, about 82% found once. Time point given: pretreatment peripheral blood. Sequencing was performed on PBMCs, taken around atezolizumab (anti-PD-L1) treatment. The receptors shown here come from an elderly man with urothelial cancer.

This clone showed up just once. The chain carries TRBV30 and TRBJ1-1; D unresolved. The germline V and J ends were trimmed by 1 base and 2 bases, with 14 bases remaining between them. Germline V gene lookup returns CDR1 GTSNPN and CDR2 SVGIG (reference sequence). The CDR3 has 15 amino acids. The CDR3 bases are TGTGCCTGGAGTGGGCAGGTGCTGCCAAACACTGAAGCTTTCTTT. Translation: CAWSGQVLPNTEAFF.

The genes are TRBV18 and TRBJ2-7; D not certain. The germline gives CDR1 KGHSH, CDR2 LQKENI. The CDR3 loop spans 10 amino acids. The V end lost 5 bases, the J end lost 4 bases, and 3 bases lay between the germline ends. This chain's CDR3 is CASSSYEQYF. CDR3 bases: TGTGCCAGCTCATCTTACGAGCAGTACTTC.

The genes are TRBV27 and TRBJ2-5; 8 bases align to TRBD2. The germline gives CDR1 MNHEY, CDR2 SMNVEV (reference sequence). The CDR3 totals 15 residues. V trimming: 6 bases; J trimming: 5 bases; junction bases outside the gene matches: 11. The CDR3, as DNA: TGTGCCAGCAGAGAGAACGGGAGGGCCAGGGAGACCCAGTACTTC. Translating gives CASRENGRARETQYF.

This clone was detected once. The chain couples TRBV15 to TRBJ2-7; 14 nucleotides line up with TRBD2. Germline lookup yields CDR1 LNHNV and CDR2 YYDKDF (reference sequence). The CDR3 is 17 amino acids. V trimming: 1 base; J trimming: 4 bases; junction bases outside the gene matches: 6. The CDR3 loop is CATSRGGTSGSIYEQYF. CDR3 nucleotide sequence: TGTGCCACCAGCAGAGGGGGGACTAGCGGGAGTATTTACGAGCAGTACTTC.

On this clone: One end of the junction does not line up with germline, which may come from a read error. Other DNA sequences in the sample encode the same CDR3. For the CDR3, the DNA is TGCGCCAGCAGTTACGAGGCCATCAATGGCTACACCTTC. Protein sequence: CASSYEAINGYTF. The rearrangement links TRBV6-6 to TRBJ1-2; D remains ambiguous. The germline V gene encodes CDR1 MNHNY and CDR2 SVGAGI (reference sequence). The CDR3 extends over 13 amino acids.

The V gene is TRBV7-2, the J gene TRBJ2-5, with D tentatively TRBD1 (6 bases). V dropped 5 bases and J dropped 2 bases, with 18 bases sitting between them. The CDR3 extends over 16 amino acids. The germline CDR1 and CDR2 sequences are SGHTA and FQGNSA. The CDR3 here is CASSRTQGTRQETQYF. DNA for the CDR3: TGTGCCAGCAGCCGAACCCAGGGGACACGTCAAGAGACCCAGTACTTC.

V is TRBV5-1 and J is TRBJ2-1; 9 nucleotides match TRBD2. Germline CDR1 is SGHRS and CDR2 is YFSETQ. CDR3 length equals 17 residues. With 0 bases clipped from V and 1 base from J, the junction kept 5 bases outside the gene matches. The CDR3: CASSLGASGTSYNEQFF. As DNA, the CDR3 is TGCGCCAGCAGCTTGGGAGCTAGCGGGACTTCCTACAATGAGCAGTTCTTC.

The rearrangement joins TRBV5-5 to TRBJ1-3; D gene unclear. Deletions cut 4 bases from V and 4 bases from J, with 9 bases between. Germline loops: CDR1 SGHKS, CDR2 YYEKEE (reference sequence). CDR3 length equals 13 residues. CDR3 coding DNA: TGTGCCAGCAGCCTACTCGTCGGAAACACCATATATTTT. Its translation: CASSLLVGNTIYF. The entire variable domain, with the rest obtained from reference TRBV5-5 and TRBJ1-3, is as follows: DAGVTQSPTHLIKTRGQQVTLRCSPISGHKSVSWYQQVLGQGPQFIFQYYEKEERGRGNFPDRFSARQFPNYSSELNVNALLLGDSALYLCASSLLVGNTIYFGEGSWLTVV.